A selection of T cell receptor beta chains follows, all from one sample in a study of cytomegalovirus exposure and HLA in healthy donors. Generated by immunoSEQ multiplex PCR, the TCRdb table keeps only in-frame clones and is missing some. The profile shows about 140,000 clones, around 85% of them singletons. Material: PBMCs. The receptors stem from a female donor in good health and CMV-seronegative. Each CDR3 is given with its conserved first and last residue. Fields, in order: V gene, D gene, clone size, J gene, CDR3 DNA, CDR3 protein. D genes are given only for firm matches. Only part of the rows carry a size: once, few, many, or a class if the clone is expanded.

TRBV7-2	NA	NA	TRBJ1-2	TGTGCCAGCAGCTTAGAAAGGTCAGGGGTAGGGGACTATGGCTACACCTTC	CASSLERSGVGDYGYTF
TRBV25-1	NA	NA	TRBJ1-1	TGTGCCAGCAGTGAAGTTGGGGGAAACAGGGCCCAGAACACTGAAGCTTTCTTT	CASSEVGGNRAQNTEAFF
TRBV28	NA	NA	TRBJ2-2	TGTGCCAGCAGTATCCCACTGGGGAGAAACGGGGAGCTGTTTTTT	CASSIPLGRNGELFF
TRBV2	NA	NA	TRBJ2-3	TGTGCCAGCAGCAACGGAGAAATATACACAGATACGCAGTATTTT	CASSNGEIYTDTQYF
TRBV14	TRBD2	NA	TRBJ2-7	TGTGCCAGCAGCCCACTAGCGGGTGGCTCCTACGAGCAGTACTTC	CASSPLAGGSYEQYF
TRBV9	NA	NA	TRBJ1-2	TGTGCCAGCAGATCGGAGGACAGCTATGGCTACACCTTC	CASRSEDSYGYTF
TRBV5-6	NA	few	TRBJ1-5	TGTGCCAGCAGCTTTTATAGCAATCAGCCCCAGCATTTT	CASSFYSNQPQHF
TRBV27	TRBD2	NA	TRBJ2-2	TGTGCCAGCAGCCGGACTAGCGGCCTCACCGGGGAGCTGTTTTTT	CASSRTSGLTGELFF
TRBV11-2	TRBD2	NA	TRBJ2-7	TGTGCCAGCAGCTTATTCCTAGCGGGAAGCTACGAGCAGTACTTC	CASSLFLAGSYEQYF
TRBV7-9	TRBD1	NA	TRBJ2-3	TGTGCCAGCAGCGTAACTAGGACAGGGGATTATAGCACAGATACGCAGTATTTT	CASSVTRTGDYSTDTQYF
TRBV6-1	NA	many	TRBJ2-5	TGTGCCAGCCGTCCCCAGCAAGAGACCCAGTACTTC	CASRPQQETQYF
TRBV5-1	TRBD1	NA	TRBJ1-5	TGCGCCAGCAGCTTGGGACCGGGACAGGGTGAACAGCCCCAGCATTTT	CASSLGPGQGEQPQHF
TRBV30	NA	few	TRBJ1-1	TGTGCCTGGAGTTTAGACAGCAAGATGAACACTGAAGCTTTCTTT	CAWSLDSKMNTEAFF
TRBV6-6	TRBD1	few	TRBJ1-5	TGTGCCAGCAGCCGAGGACAGGGGGCAGGGCAGCCCCAGCATTTT	CASSRGQGAGQPQHF
TRBV28	TRBD1	NA	TRBJ1-5	TGTGCCAGCAGTACGGGACAGGGACGGAGCAATCAGCCCCAGCATTTT	CASSTGQGRSNQPQHF
TRBV27	TRBD2	NA	TRBJ2-7	TGTGCCAGCAGTCTTTATAGCGGGAGGGCCGGGTACGAGCAGTACTTC	CASSLYSGRAGYEQYF
TRBV7-8	TRBD1	NA	TRBJ1-1	TGTGCCAGCAGCTTGGGACAGGGAATGAACACTGAAGCTTTCTTT	CASSLGQGMNTEAFF
TRBV28	NA	NA	TRBJ1-1	TGTGCCAGCAAGGGGGTATTAAACACTGAAGCTTTCTTT	CASKGVLNTEAFF
TRBV4-2	TRBD1	NA	TRBJ1-1	TGTGCCAGCAGCCAACCGGAGGACAGGGAGGACACTGAAGCTTTCTTT	CASSQPEDREDTEAFF
TRBV7-6	TRBD2	NA	TRBJ2-7	TGTGCCAGCAGCTCGAGGACTAGCCGCGAGCAGTACTTC	CASSSRTSREQYF
TRBV4-1	NA	NA	TRBJ2-2	TGCGCCAGCAGCCAAGCCTTCAGATCACCCGGGGAGCTGTTTTTT	CASSQAFRSPGELFF
TRBV28	TRBD1	once	TRBJ2-5	TGTGCCAGCAACCCGGGACAGTTCCAAGAGACCCAGTACTTC	CASNPGQFQETQYF
TRBV6-5	TRBD2	NA	TRBJ2-3	TGTGCCAGCAGCCCCGGGACTAGCGGGAGAGGTACGCAGTATTTT	CASSPGTSGRGTQYF
TRBV19	NA	NA	TRBJ1-1	TGTGCCACCTCACAGGGAATGAACACTGAAGCTTTCTTT	CATSQGMNTEAFF
TRBV4-1	TRBD1	NA	TRBJ1-1	TGCGCCAGCAGCCGCTCAGGGGGCACTGAAGCTTTCTTT	CASSRSGGTEAFF
TRBV7-8	NA	NA	TRBJ1-5	TGTGCCAGCAGCTTAGGCGCGCGTAGCAATCAGCCCCAGCATTTT	CASSLGARSNQPQHF
TRBV10-1	TRBD2	once	TRBJ2-2	TGCGCCAGGGGACTAGCGGGAGGGCCAAAAGGCGGGGAGCTGTTTTTT	CARGLAGGPKGGELFF
TRBV7-9	TRBD1	NA	TRBJ2-3	TGTGCCAGCAGCGACAACAGGGGTGGAGATACGCAGTATTTT	CASSDNRGGDTQYF
TRBV6-1	NA	NA	TRBJ1-5	TGTGCCAGCAGGACAAGACAGGTTAGCAATCAGCCCCAGCATTTT	CASRTRQVSNQPQHF
TRBV20-1	NA	NA	TRBJ2-7	TGCAGTGCTCACTCCTACGAGCAGTACTTC	CSAHSYEQYF
TRBV6-5	TRBD1	few	TRBJ1-4	TGTGCCAGCTCCGGGACAGGGGATGAAAAACTGTTTTTT	CASSGTGDEKLFF
TRBV5-6	NA	NA	TRBJ1-5	TGTGCCAGCAGCTTCTCCGGGACTGAAAATCAGCCCCAGCATTTT	CASSFSGTENQPQHF
TRBV6-5	NA	NA	TRBJ2-1	TGTGCCAGCAGTTACACCCTTCAGGAAAATGAGCAGTTCTTC	CASSYTLQENEQFF
TRBV11-2	TRBD2	few	TRBJ2-1	TGTGCCAGCAGCTTTGAGCTAGCGGGAGAAGGGCAGTTCTTC	CASSFELAGEGQFF
TRBV28	TRBD1	NA	TRBJ1-5	TGTGCCAGCAGTCTGACAGGGAGGAGCAATCAGCCCCAGCATTTT	CASSLTGRSNQPQHF